Described below is a single T cell receptor (beta chain) sequence and its context. This entry belongs to a study of blood T cell repertoires in COVID-19. Libraries were prepared by immunoSEQ multiplex PCR; TCRdb keeps only in-frame clonotypes and omits some of them. This sample carries about 380,000 clones, more than 75% of them seen once, and the ten largest clones take 1% to 1.5%. Germline loops: CDR1 SGHAT, CDR2 FQNNGV. V lost 2 bases and J 7 bases, leaving 12 bases between the germline ends. The CDR3 has 14 residues. The source is a man aged 30 to 39 who had recovered from COVID-19. The V and J genes are TRBV11-2 and TRBJ1-3, with D perhaps matching TRBD1 (6 bases). Sequences were obtained from PBMCs or T cells enriched from blood (not recorded which). CDR3 in DNA: TGTGCCAGCAGCTTAATCCGGGGGGCCAACACCATATATTTT. This codes for CASSLIRGANTIYF.